Shown below are 29 T cell receptor beta chains from a single sample sequenced in a study of blood T cell repertoires in COVID-19. Sequencing used immunoSEQ multiplex PCR; TCRdb keeps in-frame clones, though not all of them. The data show about 99,000 clones, with roughly 80% seen just once and about 3.3% held by the top ten. Sample: peripheral blood. The receptor set was obtained from a woman older than 75 with active or convalescent COVID-19.

This clone was counted a single time. The gene calls are TRBV6-1 and TRBJ1-5; a possible D gene is TRBD1 (5 bases). CDR1 MNHNS and CDR2 SASEGT come from the germline V gene. The CDR3 sequence is 15 residues long. V lost 3 bases and J 3 bases, leaving 12 bases between the germline ends. DNA for the CDR3: TGTGCCAGCAGTGAGACAGTGATAATCAATCAGCCCCAGCATTTT. It is translated as CASSETVIINQPQHF.

The rearrangement uses TRBV5-4 and TRBJ1-6; a weak D match, TRBD1 (5 bases). Trimming removed 0 bases from V and 6 bases from J, with 7 bases in between. Germline loops: CDR1 SGHNT, CDR2 YYREEE (reference sequence). The CDR3 consists of 14 residues. CDR3 loop: CASSLVDSNSPLHF. The CDR3, as DNA: TGTGCCAGCAGCTTGGTAGACAGTAATTCACCCCTCCACTTT.

The genes are TRBV23-1 and TRBJ1-6; tentative D call: TRBD1 (5 bases). TRBV23-1 is annotated as an ORF whose role is uncertain. This CDR3 region has 12 residues. V lost 6 bases, J lost 19 bases, and 19 bases lay in between. In DNA, the CDR3 is TGCGCCAGCAGCCAACACCGCAGGGCGTCTCACTTT. It encodes CASSQHRRASHF.

CDR3 sequence: CASSYSRDRGFKEAFF. CDR3 DNA: TGTGCCAGCAGTTACTCGAGGGACAGGGGTTTCAAGGAAGCTTTCTTT. The rearrangement links TRBV6-5 to TRBJ1-1; 10 bases map to TRBD1. The ends lost 0 bases at V and 8 bases at J; junction bases unmatched: 9. The CDR3 is made up of 16 amino acids. The germline V gene has CDR1 MNHEY and CDR2 SVGAGI.

The CDR3 DNA follows: TGTGCCAGCAGCTTGGACAGGCCCTCTGGAAACACCATATATTTT. Translating gives CASSLDRPSGNTIYF. The chain has TRBV11-1 and TRBJ1-3, with 7 nucleotides matching TRBD1. With 3 bases clipped from V and 0 bases from J, the junction kept 2 bases outside the gene matches. Germline assignment: CDR1 SGHAT and CDR2 FQDESV (reference sequence). The CDR3 loop spans 15 amino acids.

The V and J genes are TRBV19 and TRBJ2-7, with 11 bases aligning to TRBD2. Germline V gene sequence: CDR1 LNHDA, CDR2 SQIVND (reference sequence). V lost 5 bases, J lost 3 bases, and 3 bases stayed unmatched. The CDR3 is 14 amino acids. The CDR3 sequence: CASSPGLAVYEQYF. The DNA for the CDR3 is TGTGCCAGTAGTCCGGGACTAGCGGTCTACGAGCAGTACTTC.

The chain combines TRBV30 with TRBJ2-2, with TRBD1 identical over 7 bases. Trimming took 6 bases from V and 4 from J; bases not matched to a gene: 11. In germline, CDR1 is GTSNPN, CDR2 SVGIG (reference sequence). The CDR3 has 15 amino acids. The CDR3 DNA is TGTGCCTGTCCGTTAGGGGGCCTAAGCACCGGGGAGCTGTTTTTT. This sequence encodes CACPLGGLSTGELFF.

The chain links TRBV10-1 to TRBJ1-5; D may be TRBD1 (6 bases). The CDR3 covers 15 residues. From germline, CDR1 is WNHNN and CDR2 SYGVQD (reference sequence). The V end was cut by 6 bases, the J end by 4 bases, with 16 bases between. The chain's CDR3 is CASSRPRDKNQPQHF. The CDR3 DNA follows: TGCGCCAGCAGCCGACCCCGGGACAAAAATCAGCCCCAGCATTTT.

This chain links TRBV14 with TRBJ2-1; tentative D call: TRBD2 (5 bases). Trimming took off 4 bases at V and 2 bases at J, with 12 bases between the two ends. The CDR3 loop spans 15 amino acids. Germline-derived CDR1 and CDR2 are SGHDN and FVKESK. The CDR3 DNA follows: TGTGCCAGCAGCCCCTTCCGGGGTGCCTACAATGAGCAGTTCTTC. The encoded protein is CASSPFRGAYNEQFF. The variable domain in full, with the rest retrieved from reference TRBV14 and TRBJ2-1, is EAGVTQFPSHSVIEKGQTVTLRCDPISGHDNLYWYRRVMGKEIKFLLHFVKESKQDESGMPNNRFLAERTGGTYSTLKVQPAELEDSGVYFCASSPFRGAYNEQFFGPGTRLTVL.

The rearrangement links TRBV24-1 to TRBJ2-6; maybe TRBD1 (6 bases). The CDR3 is made up of 14 amino acids. Germline loops: CDR1 KGHDR, CDR2 SFDVKD. The V end was cut by 7 bases, the J end by 4 bases, with 10 bases between. The CDR3 here is CATSRGSGANVLTF. The CDR3 nucleotides are TGTGCCACCAGCAGGGGTTCCGGGGCCAACGTCCTGACTTTC.

The rearrangement joins TRBV9 to TRBJ2-1; tentative D call: TRBD2 (6 bases). CDR3 length: 17 residues. Germline CDR1 reads SGDLS; CDR2 reads YYNGEE. Trimming stripped 4 bases from V and 3 bases from J, with 20 bases between. The CDR3 DNA reads as TGTGCCAGCAGCCCCAAGATCGGGACTGCCGACTACAATGAGCAGTTCTTC. Translation gives CASSPKIGTADYNEQFF.

This chain joins TRBV4-1 and TRBJ2-2; tentative D call: TRBD1 (5 bases). Per germline, CDR1 MGHRA and CDR2 YSYEKL. This CDR3 has 17 amino acids. V was clipped by 4 bases and J by 0 bases, with 15 bases between them. This CDR3 is CASSRTRQLTNTGELFF. CDR3 in DNA: TGCGCCAGCAGCCGTACCAGACAGTTGACGAACACCGGGGAGCTGTTTTTT.

This clone was recorded a few times. The rearrangement joins TRBV15 to TRBJ2-5, with 12 bases matching TRBD1. The CDR3 length is 16 residues. Germline V gives CDR1 LNHNV, CDR2 YYDKDF (reference sequence). The ends lost 4 bases at V and 4 bases at J; junction bases unmatched: 7. In DNA, the CDR3 is TGTGCCACCAGCACAAGGGACAGGGGGCGCGTAGAGACCCAGTACTTC. It translates to CATSTRDRGRVETQYF.

In DNA, the CDR3 is TGTGCCAGCAGCCCCGCGGGACAGACGAACACTGAAGCTTTCTTT. Protein product: CASSPAGQTNTEAFF. The rearrangement uses TRBV14 and TRBJ1-1, with 7 bases fitting TRBD1. Germline loops: CDR1 SGHDN, CDR2 FVKESK. Trimming removed 4 bases from V and 1 base from J; junction bases left unmatched: 6. This CDR3 region has 15 residues. Based on the CDR3 plus reference TRBV14 and TRBJ1-1, the full variable domain is EAGVTQFPSHSVIEKGQTVTLRCDPISGHDNLYWYRRVMGKEIKFLLHFVKESKQDESGMPNNRFLAERTGGTYSTLKVQPAELEDSGVYFCASSPAGQTNTEAFFGQGTRLTVV.

This chain uses TRBV10-3 with TRBJ1-1; D call uncertain. The CDR3 has 12 residues. V lost 6 bases and J lost 1, with 6 bases in between. In germline, CDR1 is ENHRY, CDR2 SYGVKD. DNA of the CDR3: TGTGCCATCAGAGCCCAGAACACTGAAGCTTTCTTT. Translation: CAIRAQNTEAFF.

The chain has TRBV27 and TRBJ1-2; 9 bases map to TRBD1. J was trimmed by 2 bases and V by 1 base; bases with no gene match: 2. The CDR3 has 15 amino acids. Germline V CDR1 and CDR2: MNHEY, SMNVEV (reference sequence). The CDR3 sequence: CASSLWGQGNYGYTF. CDR3 sequence (DNA): TGTGCCAGCAGTTTATGGGGACAGGGCAACTATGGCTACACCTTC.

The CDR3 reads CASSLLVTGDNSPLHF. In nucleotides, the CDR3 is TGTGCCAGCAGTTTATTAGTAACAGGGGACAATTCACCCCTCCACTTT. The chain couples TRBV27 to TRBJ1-6; 7 bases map to TRBD1. V shed 1 base, J shed 7 bases, and the junction held 7 bases outside the gene matches. Germline lookup yields CDR1 MNHEY and CDR2 SMNVEV (reference sequence). There are 16 residues in the CDR3.

This sequence joins TRBV5-1 and TRBJ1-1; possibly TRBD1 for D (6 bases). This CDR3 comprises 15 residues. Trimming removed 1 base from V and 1 base from J, with 11 bases in between. The germline CDR1 and CDR2 sequences are SGHRS and YFSETQ. CDR3 DNA: TGCGCCAGCAGCTTGAAGGGGGATGGGAACACTGAAGCTTTCTTT. Encoded protein: CASSLKGDGNTEAFF.

The chain is built from TRBV18 and TRBJ1-2; D remains ambiguous. The germline CDR1 and CDR2 sequences are KGHSH and LQKENI. This CDR3 comprises 15 residues. V was cut by 3 bases and J by 5 bases, with 16 bases left in between. CDR3 sequence reads: CASSPATAMRYGYTF. The CDR3 DNA sequence: TGTGCCAGCTCACCGGCGACCGCCATGCGGTATGGCTACACCTTC.

This chain links TRBV5-1 with TRBJ2-7; D possibly corresponds to TRBD1 (7 bases). The CDR3 has 17 amino acids. V shed 0 bases and J shed 0 bases, with 16 bases lying between them. Germline CDR1 reads SGHRS; CDR2 reads YFSETQ. DNA for the CDR3: TGCGCCAGCAGCTTGGTACCCCAGGGGGGTTCCTCCTACGAGCAGTACTTC. It specifies CASSLVPQGGSSYEQYF.

V is TRBV24-1 and J is TRBJ2-3; TRBD1 matches 10 bases. V trimming: 3 bases; J trimming: 3 bases; junction bases outside the gene matches: 5. Per the germline V gene, CDR1 is KGHDR and CDR2 is SFDVKD. This CDR3 has 16 amino acids. The CDR3 reads CATSDAGDRGTDTQYF. The DNA for the CDR3 is TGTGCCACCAGTGATGCTGGGGACAGGGGTACAGATACGCAGTATTTT.

In this sample, this clone turned up a few times. The genes are TRBV28 and TRBJ1-2; D is perhaps TRBD1 (5 bases). The CDR3 runs 11 residues. Per germline, CDR1 MDHEN and CDR2 SYDVKM. Trimming removed 5 bases from V and 8 bases from J, with 9 bases in between. The CDR3 DNA reads TGTGCCAGCAGTCCACGGACAGGCTACACCTTC. Amino acid sequence: CASSPRTGYTF.

This chain uses TRBV7-2 with TRBJ2-1; perhaps TRBD2 as D (6 bases). Germline V gives CDR1 SGHTA, CDR2 FQGNSA. The CDR3 spans 15 residues. V was cut by 5 bases and J by 9 bases, with 20 bases left in between. The chain's CDR3 is CASSPRLGSRSEQFF. CDR3 nucleotide sequence: TGTGCCAGCAGCCCCCGTCTCGGGAGTCGCAGTGAGCAGTTCTTC.

This clone came up a few times. The J gene is TRBJ1-2, the V gene TRBV10-3; tentatively, D is TRBD1 (5 bases). This CDR3 is 14 amino acids long. Germline V gene data show CDR1 as ENHRY and CDR2 as SYGVKD. The V gene lost 6 bases and the J gene lost 3 bases, with 14 bases spanning the gap. The CDR3 spells CAIRDDSPYYGYTF. CDR3 sequence (DNA): TGTGCCATCAGGGACGACAGCCCATACTATGGCTACACCTTC.

The chain employs TRBV28 and TRBJ2-3; tentative D call: TRBD2 (5 bases). With 4 bases removed from V and 1 base from J, the gap between germline ends came to 12 bases. The germline V gene has CDR1 MDHEN and CDR2 SYDVKM. The CDR3 is 15 amino acids. CDR3 loop: CASSYRGRGTDTQYF. The DNA for the CDR3 is TGTGCCAGCAGTTATCGGGGTAGGGGCACAGATACGCAGTATTTT. Full variable domain (outside the CDR3, taken from reference TRBV28 and TRBJ2-3): DVKVTQSSRYLVKRTGEKVFLECVQDMDHENMFWYRQDPGLGLRLIYFSYDVKMKEKGDIPEGYSVSREKKERFSLILESASTNQTSMYLCASSYRGRGTDTQYFGPGTRLTVL.

Comments on this clone: The germline gene is not matched at one end of the junction; a read error may be the cause. Other DNA sequences in the sample encode the same CDR3. The chain recombines TRBV6-5 with TRBJ1-2; 8 bases are shared with TRBD1. The CDR3 is 14 residues long. Looked up from germline, CDR1 is MNHEY and CDR2 is SVGAGI. In nucleotides, the CDR3 is TGTGCTAGCAGGTGGACAGGGAGTTTAAACGGCTACACCTTC. It specifies CASRWTGSLNGYTF.

The chain links TRBV5-5 to TRBJ1-4; D unclear. Trimming took 4 bases from V and 8 from J, leaving 24 bases between them. CDR3 size: 17 residues. From germline, CDR1 is SGHKS and CDR2 YYEKEE (reference sequence). The CDR3 DNA reads as TGTGCCAGCAGCGCCCTAGGCTCCGGACTAGGGAAGGAAAAACTGTTTTTT. It translates to CASSALGSGLGKEKLFF.

The chain carries TRBV11-2 and TRBJ2-5; 7 nucleotides match TRBD1. The CDR3 spans 12 residues. The junction had 1 base not matched to a gene; V was cut back by 5 bases and J by 4 bases. Germline lookup yields CDR1 SGHAT and CDR2 FQNNGV. The DNA of the CDR3 is TGTGCCAGCAGCAGGGACAGAGAGACCCAGTACTTC. Translated, it gives CASSRDRETQYF. The variable domain in full, with the rest retrieved from reference TRBV11-2 and TRBJ2-5, is EAGVAQSPRYKIIEKRQSVAFWCNPISGHATLYWYQQILGQGPKLLIQFQNNGVVDDSQLPKDRFSAERLKGVDSTLKIQPAKLEDSAVYLCASSRDRETQYFGPGTRLLVL.

The gene calls are TRBV19 and TRBJ2-4; maybe TRBD1 (5 bases). Germline V gene data show CDR1 as LNHDA and CDR2 as SQIVND (reference sequence). The CDR3 has 14 residues. With 10 bases removed from V and 6 bases from J, the gap between germline ends came to 19 bases. CDR3 protein: CATSPPQGRNIQYF. The CDR3 bases are TGTGCCACTTCGCCCCCTCAGGGTAGAAACATTCAGTACTTC.